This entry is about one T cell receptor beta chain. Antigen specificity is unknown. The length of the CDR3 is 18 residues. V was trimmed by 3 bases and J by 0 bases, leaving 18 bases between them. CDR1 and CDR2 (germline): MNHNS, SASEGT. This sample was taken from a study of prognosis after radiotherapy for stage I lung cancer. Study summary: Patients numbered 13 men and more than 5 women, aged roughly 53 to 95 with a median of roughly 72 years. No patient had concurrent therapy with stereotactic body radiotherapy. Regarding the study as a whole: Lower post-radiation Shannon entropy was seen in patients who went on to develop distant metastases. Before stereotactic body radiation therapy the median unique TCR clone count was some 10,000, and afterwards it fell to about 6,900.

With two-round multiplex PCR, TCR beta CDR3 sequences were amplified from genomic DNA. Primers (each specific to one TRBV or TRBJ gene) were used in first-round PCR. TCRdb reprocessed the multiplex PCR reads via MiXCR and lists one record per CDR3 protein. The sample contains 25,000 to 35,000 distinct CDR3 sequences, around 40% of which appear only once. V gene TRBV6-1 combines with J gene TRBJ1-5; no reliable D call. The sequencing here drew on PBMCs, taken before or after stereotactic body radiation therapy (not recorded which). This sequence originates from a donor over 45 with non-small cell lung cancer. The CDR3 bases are TGTGCCAGCAGTGAGGCCCGAGGGAGTAAATATAGCAATCAGCCCCAGCATTTT. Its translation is CASSEARGSKYSNQPQHF.